This T cell receptor beta chain was captured in a study of chemoradiotherapy in HPV16-positive cancers. As for the study in general: Candidate HPV-specific clones and shared TCR motifs came from two HPV16-positive patients.

Over chemoradiotherapy, repertoires were sampled more than once. Study-wide results and limits: HPV-responsive T-cell expansion during chemoradiotherapy was linked to improved recurrence-free survival in HPV16-positive patients.

The CDR3 sequence is 14 residues long. V was cut by 7 bases and J by 1 base, with 16 bases left in between. CDR1 is GTSNPN and CDR2 is SVGIG in the germline V gene (reference sequence). On this clone: What it binds is unknown.

This table comes from immunoSEQ multiplex PCR, and its TCRdb copy is limited to in-frame clones, with some not included. The table lists some 6,100 clones, around 70% of them singletons. The origin of this receptor is a human donor with HPV-associated anogenital cancer. The chain has TRBV30 and TRBJ1-2; D remains unclear. Sample: tumor tissue, taken from a patient who underwent chemoradiotherapy. CDR3 nucleotide sequence: TGTGCCTCGGCTATATTTCTGCATAACTATGGCTACACCTTC. It codes for CASAIFLHNYGYTF.